This T cell receptor (beta chain) emerged from a study of cytomegalovirus exposure and HLA in healthy donors. PCR amplification relied on 60 Vbeta primers (plus 13 Jbeta primers). The method was immunoSEQ multiplex PCR; TCRdb's version includes in-frame clones alone and lacks a portion of them. The sample includes over 100,000 clones, over 60% of them seen just once. In the case of this clone: The antigen remains undetermined.

The CDR3 runs 15 residues. Per the germline V gene, CDR1 is SEHNR and CDR2 is FQNEAQ (reference sequence). Trimming removed 6 bases at V and 5 bases at J, with 16 bases between. Notes on the study in general: Sequencing artifact likely explains a cluster of highly shared sequence variants. The classifier reportedly diagnosed cytomegalovirus status with high sensitivity and specificity.

This TCR derives from a male donor in good health and CMV-seropositive. Sequencing input: PBMCs. The chain recombines TRBV7-9 with TRBJ1-4, with D perhaps matching TRBD1 (6 bases). Written as DNA, the CDR3 is TGTGCCAGCAGTAAAGGAGGACAGCTGAATGAAAAACTGTTTTTT. Translating gives CASSKGGQLNEKLFF.